This is a list of T cell receptor beta chains from one sample in a study of T cell repertoires in cytomegalovirus infection. MiXCR, run by TCRdb on the reads, gives a single entry per CDR3 protein. Among fewer than 200,000 distinct CDR3 sequences, 14% were seen once, and the ten largest hold roughly a quarter. Sequencing was done on a sample of PBMCs. Source of these receptors: a human donor in good health (CMV status not recorded). Some clones in this sample may be carry-over from other donors' samples. CDR3s include the opening cysteine and the closing phenylalanine or tryptophan. D genes are given only for firm matches. A clone size is listed for some rows: how often the clone was seen (once, few, many), or a class if it is expanded.

D gene	clone size	J gene	V gene	CDR3 DNA	CDR3 protein
-	many	TRBJ1-2	TRBV5-6	TGTGCCAGCAGCCCTGCCACCGGACACTATGGCTACACCTTC	CASSPATGHYGYTF
-	many	TRBJ1-1	TRBV6-1	TGTGCCAGCAGTCCTGGTGGGGCAGCGAACACTGAAGCTTTCTTT	CASSPGGAANTEAFF
-	-	TRBJ2-7	TRBV2	TGTGCCAGCAGTGAATCGGGATGGACCTACGAGCAGTACTTC	CASSESGWTYEQYF
-	many	TRBJ2-7	TRBV10-2	TGCGCCAGCAGTGAGTTTGGCTACGAGCAGTACTTC	CASSEFGYEQYF
-	many	TRBJ2-1	TRBV7-9	TGTGCCATCTTCGGAAGAGGCATGGATGAGCAGTTCTTC	CAIFGRGMDEQFF
TRBD1	many	TRBJ2-3	TRBV10-3	TGTGCCATCAGTGAGCTTGGGGACAGGGGAACAGATACGCAGTATTTT	CAISELGDRGTDTQYF
-	many	TRBJ1-3	TRBV4-1	TGCGCCAGCAGCCCCGGAGGGGCCAACTCTGGAAACACCATATATTTT	CASSPGGANSGNTIYF
TRBD2	few	TRBJ2-1	TRBV5-1	TGCGCCAGCAGCCCGAGGACTAGCGGGGGGAGCTCCTACAATGAGCAGTTCTTC	CASSPRTSGGSSYNEQFF
TRBD1	few	TRBJ2-1	TRBV23-1	TGCGCCAGCAGTTTTCCAGGGGGAAACCCCTACAATGAGCAGTTCTTC	CASSFPGGNPYNEQFF
-	-	TRBJ1-3	TRBV7-6	TGTGCCAGCAGCTTAGGAGTTGAGACTCGGGGGTCTGGAACCACCATATATTTT	CASSLGVETRGSGTTIYF
TRBD1	once	TRBJ2-1	TRBV23-1	TGCGCCAGCAGGCCAGGGGGCGATGAGCAGTTCTTC	CASRPGGDEQFF
-	few	TRBJ2-5	TRBV9	TGTGCCAGCAGCGCTCCAAGCAGCCAAGAGACCCAGTACTTC	CASSAPSSQETQYF
TRBD1	few	TRBJ2-3	TRBV5-6	TGTGCCAGCAGCAAACTACAGGGGGTAAATACGCAGTATTTT	CASSKLQGVNTQYF
TRBD2	many	TRBJ2-3	TRBV7-8	TGTGCCAGCGATCCCCTCATAGCGGGAGCCACAGATACGCAGTATTTT	CASDPLIAGATDTQYF
-	many	TRBJ1-5	TRBV7-2	TGTGCCAGCAGCTCCCTCACGGGACGCCATCAGCATTTT	CASSSLTGRHQHF
-	many	TRBJ2-4	TRBV7-2	TGTGCCAGCAGCTTAGGGCAAGCAAACATTCAGTACTTC	CASSLGQANIQYF
TRBD1	many	TRBJ2-1	TRBV14	TGTGCCAGCAGCCAAGAAGACACAGGGGTAATGAATGAGCAGTTCTTC	CASSQEDTGVMNEQFF
TRBD1	few	TRBJ1-1	TRBV4-2	TGTGCCAGCAGCCAAGGCGGACAGGGGGCGGGAAACACTGAAGCTTTCTTT	CASSQGGQGAGNTEAFF
-	many	TRBJ2-1	TRBV10-3	TGTGCCATCAGTGATGGGGCAGAGGCGGGGCGCGATGAGCAGTTCTTC	CAISDGAEAGRDEQFF
-	-	TRBJ2-7	TRBV20-1	TGCAGTGCTTATAGCGGAGTCGGGAACGAGCAGTACTTC	CSAYSGVGNEQYF
TRBD1	many	TRBJ1-5	TRBV7-2	TGTGCCAGCAGCTTAGTCAGGGGGAATCAGCCCCAGCATTTT	CASSLVRGNQPQHF
TRBD1	many	TRBJ2-1	TRBV10-3	TGTGCCATCAGTGAAAGGGGGCGATCGAATGAGCAGTTCTTC	CAISERGRSNEQFF
-	-	TRBJ1-2	TRBV29-1	TGCAGCGTTCCGGGACGGAGTGCTAACTATGGCTACACCTTC	CSVPGRSANYGYTF
TRBD2	many	TRBJ2-7	TRBV5-4	TGTGCCAGCAGCTCGGGACTAGCGGGGAGCGTTTACGAGCAGTACTTC	CASSSGLAGSVYEQYF
-	once	TRBJ2-7	TRBV6-2/TRBV6-3	TGTGCCAGCAGACACAGGTTTACGGGATCCTACGAGCAGTACTTC	CASRHRFTGSYEQYF
-	many	TRBJ1-1	TRBV7-9	TGTGCCAGCAGCTCCCCGAACACTGAAGCTTTCTTT	CASSSPNTEAFF
-	few	TRBJ2-2	TRBV5-1	TGCGCCAGCCTAGGCCTACAGACCGGGGAGCTGTTTTTT	CASLGLQTGELFF
-	-	TRBJ1-5	TRBV4-3	TGCGCCAGCAGCCAAGATTCCGGGGGCCGGCAGCCCCAGCATTTT	CASSQDSGGRQPQHF
TRBD2	few	TRBJ2-1	TRBV24-1	TGTGCCACCAGTGACTCCGGACTAGCGGGAGATCAGCAGTTCTTC	CATSDSGLAGDQQFF
-	-	TRBJ2-2	TRBV6-6	TGTGCCAGCAGTTACGGTGCTACCACACTTCGCACCGGGGAGCTGTTTTTT	CASSYGATTLRTGELFF
-	once	TRBJ2-3	TRBV20-1	TGCAGTGCCCGACCGGGACTCGGCTCATTCACAGATACGCAGTATTTT	CSARPGLGSFTDTQYF
-	many	TRBJ1-1	TRBV24-1	TGTGCCAAAGGCAGGCAGCACATGAACACTGAAGCTTTCTTT	CAKGRQHMNTEAFF
-	few	TRBJ2-5	TRBV5-1	TGCGCCAGCAGCTTGTTTTATCGGTCGGAGACCCAGTACTTC	CASSLFYRSETQYF
-	many	TRBJ2-1	TRBV7-2	TGTGCCAGCAGCTCCTACCGCGGGATGACAAATGAGCAGTTCTTC	CASSSYRGMTNEQFF
-	many	TRBJ2-3	TRBV7-6	TGTGCCAGCAGCTCTTATGGGGATACGCAGTATTTT	CASSSYGDTQYF
-	many	TRBJ1-1	TRBV11-2	TGTGCCAGCAGCTTTATAAGGAGTGAAGCTTTCTTT	CASSFIRSEAFF
-	many	TRBJ2-7	TRBV6-5	TGTGCCAGCAGTTACTCGAGCTGGAATCCGAGCTCCTACGAGCAGTACTTC	CASSYSSWNPSSYEQYF
-	many	TRBJ2-1	TRBV7-3	TGTGCCAGCAGCCCAGCGGAGACTATCCATTACAATGAGCAGTTCTTC	CASSPAETIHYNEQFF
TRBD1	-	TRBJ1-5	TRBV20-1	TGCAGTGCTAGCACAGGGGTCCAGCCCCAGCATTTT	CSASTGVQPQHF
TRBD1	many	TRBJ2-7	TRBV28	TGTGCCAGCAGCTCAACCCGACAGGGACCTGCCCACGAGCAGTACTTC	CASSSTRQGPAHEQYF
TRBD2	few	TRBJ2-1	TRBV27	TGTGCCAGCAGTTTATATCCGAGACTAGCGGGAGATCACAATGAGCAGTTCTTC	CASSLYPRLAGDHNEQFF
-	-	TRBJ2-5	TRBV27	TGTGCCAGCGCCTTTGTCGCGACGGAGACCCAGTACTTC	CASAFVATETQYF
-	-	TRBJ2-5	TRBV19	TGTGCCAGTAGTATGCTGGGGCTGGGGGAGACCCAGTACTTC	CASSMLGLGETQYF
-	many	TRBJ1-2	TRBV7-9	TGTGCCAGCAGCTTAGAGGCCATTGTAGACTATGGCTACACCTTC	CASSLEAIVDYGYTF
TRBD1	many	TRBJ2-1	TRBV7-2	TGTGCCAGCAGCTCAAGGGACAGGGGCAGCTCCTACAATGAGCAGTTCTTC	CASSSRDRGSSYNEQFF
TRBD2	many	TRBJ2-5	TRBV7-9	TGTGCCAGCAGCTTAACTAGCGGGGCTGAGACCCAGTACTTC	CASSLTSGAETQYF
-	many	TRBJ1-1	TRBV19	TGTGCCAGTAGTATGGGGGGGAACACTGAAGCTTTCTTT	CASSMGGNTEAFF
-	-	TRBJ2-2	TRBV12-3/TRBV12-4	TGTGCCAGCATCCCCAGGGGAGACACCGGGGAGCTGTTTTTT	CASIPRGDTGELFF
TRBD2	-	TRBJ2-1	TRBV18	TGTGCCAGCTCAGATAGCGGGCGCTCCTACAATGAGCAGTTCTTC	CASSDSGRSYNEQFF
-	few	TRBJ1-1	TRBV6-6	TGTGCCAGCAGTTACCCTCCCAAGGACGGAGGGATGAACACTGAAGCTTTCTTT	CASSYPPKDGGMNTEAFF